Listed here are 19 T cell receptor beta chains from one sample, sequenced in a study of blood T cell repertoires in COVID-19. Measured with immunoSEQ multiplex PCR; TCRdb has only the in-frame clones, and not every one. Counted here are tens of thousands of clones, just over 85% occurring once; the ten biggest clones make up roughly 12%. Sequencing was done on a sample of peripheral blood. All receptors derive from a woman aged 80 or older with active or convalescent COVID-19.

This clone was seen only once. V and J are TRBV2 and TRBJ2-1, with 9 bases fitting TRBD1. The CDR3 totals 13 residues. Trimming at V came to 11 bases and at J to 3 bases, leaving 5 bases not matched to a gene. The germline CDR1 and CDR2 sequences are SNHLY and FYNNEI. The CDR3 region is CAGSGQGYNEQFF. The CDR3 DNA reads as TGTGCCGGATCGGGACAGGGCTACAATGAGCAGTTCTTC. The full variable domain, rest sourced from reference TRBV2 and TRBJ2-1, is EPEVTQTPSHQVTQMGQEVILRCVPISNHLYFYWYRQILGQKVEFLVSFYNNEISEKSEIFDDQFSVERPDGSNFTLKIRSTKLEDSAMYFCAGSGQGYNEQFFGPGTRLTVL.

The J gene is TRBJ2-3, the V gene TRBV18, with unresolved D. Trimming took 8 bases from V and 0 from J, leaving 6 bases between them. CDR1 is KGHSH, CDR2 LQKENI, per germline. This CDR3 comprises 12 residues. CDR3 loop: CASGHSTDTQYF. DNA of the CDR3: TGTGCCAGCGGCCATAGCACAGATACGCAGTATTTT.

This rearrangement joins TRBV11-2 to TRBJ2-1, with unresolved D. CDR3 size: 17 residues. V lost 1 base, J lost 3 bases, and 16 bases lay in between. The germline gives CDR1 SGHAT, CDR2 FQNNGV. The chain's CDR3 is CASSLGEMPALYNEQFF. The CDR3 coding sequence is TGTGCCAGCAGCTTAGGAGAAATGCCAGCGCTCTACAATGAGCAGTTCTTC.

This clone was counted a few times. The chain has TRBV18 and TRBJ2-3; TRBD2 matches at 9 bases. The CDR3 has 17 residues. The V segment lost 0 bases and the J segment 2 bases; nucleotides outside the gene matches: 6. CDR1 and CDR2 from the germline V gene are KGHSH and LQKENI. In DNA, the CDR3 is TGTGCCAGCTCACCACCCGAGCGGGGGGATGACACAGATACGCAGTATTTT. It yields the protein CASSPPERGDDTDTQYF.

This rearrangement joins TRBV27 to TRBJ2-7; 12 positions match TRBD2. In germline, CDR1 is MNHEY, CDR2 SMNVEV (reference sequence). The CDR3 is made up of 15 amino acids. V shed 5 bases and J 6 bases; nucleotides not matched to a gene: 8. CDR3 coding DNA: TGTGCCAGCAGTCCCCCCTCTAGCGGGAGGGGCGAGCAGTACTTC. The encoded protein is CASSPPSSGRGEQYF.

This chain uses TRBV20-1 with TRBJ2-1; 13 nucleotides align to TRBD2. The CDR3 runs to 18 residues. V lost 3 bases to trimming and J lost 7 bases; unmatched junction nucleotides: 15. Germline CDR1 reads DFQATT; CDR2 reads SNEGSKA (reference sequence). CDR3 in amino acids: CSASQLRTGTSGVNEQFF. The CDR3, as DNA: TGCAGTGCTAGTCAACTACGAACCGGGACTAGCGGGGTTAATGAGCAGTTCTTC.

The V call is TRBV7-2, the J call TRBJ1-5; D gene ambiguous. CDR1 SGHTA and CDR2 FQGNSA come from the germline V gene. Trimming shortened V by 4 bases and J by 1 base, and 11 bases separated the two germline ends. This CDR3 contains 15 residues. CDR3 in DNA: TGTGCCAGCAGCTATTCGACAAACAGCAATCAGCCCCAGCATTTT. Its translation is CASSYSTNSNQPQHF.

The gene calls are TRBV5-1 and TRBJ2-2, with 7 nucleotides matching TRBD2. The CDR3 extends over 13 amino acids. Germline values: CDR1 SGHRS, CDR2 YFSETQ. The J segment lost 5 bases and the V segment lost 2 bases, leaving 0 bases of the junction unmatched. Here the CDR3 reads CASSFGGTGELFF. CDR3 nucleotides: TGCGCCAGCAGCTTCGGGGGGACCGGGGAGCTGTTTTTT.

J is TRBJ1-2 and V is TRBV4-1; 10 bases align to TRBD1. V shed 5 bases and J 1 base; nucleotides not matched to a gene: 4. This CDR3 is built from 15 residues. The V gene's germline CDR1 is MGHRA and CDR2 YSYEKL. Here the CDR3 DNA reads TGCGCCAGCAGCTATGGGACAGGGGTTAACTATGGCTACACCTTC. This codes for CASSYGTGVNYGYTF.

This sequence joins TRBV9 and TRBJ1-1; D gene ambiguous. V lost 3 bases, J lost 0 bases, and 9 bases lay in between. The CDR3 consists of 14 residues. The germline V gene encodes CDR1 SGDLS and CDR2 YYNGEE. CDR3 nucleotide sequence: TGTGCCAGCAGCGGAGGAGAGATGAACACTGAAGCTTTCTTT. It yields the protein CASSGGEMNTEAFF.

This rearrangement joins TRBV28 to TRBJ2-6; 11 nucleotides agree with TRBD1. The CDR3 sequence is 19 residues long. V lost 0 bases, J lost 0 bases, and 4 bases stayed unmatched. Germline-derived CDR1 and CDR2 are MDHEN and SYDVKM. The CDR3 DNA sequence: TGTGCCAGCAGTTTATGGACAGGGACAGGGGGCTCTGGGGCCAACGTCCTGACTTTC. Translation gives CASSLWTGTGGSGANVLTF.

The V gene is TRBV28, the J gene TRBJ1-5; tentative D call: TRBD1 (5 bases). Per germline, CDR1 MDHEN and CDR2 SYDVKM. This CDR3 contains 18 residues. Trimming left V 1 base short and J 7 bases short, with 23 bases between. The DNA of the CDR3 is TGTGCCAGCAGTTTATTAAGGATGGCTGGGTGGGGGAGGCAGCCCCAGCATTTT. This codes for CASSLLRMAGWGRQPQHF.

The chain is built from TRBV18 and TRBJ1-1; TRBD1 is a possible D gene (6 bases). The germline V gene encodes CDR1 KGHSH and CDR2 LQKENI. V lost 0 bases, J lost 8 bases, and 13 bases lay in between. The CDR3 sequence is 14 residues long. The chain's CDR3 is CASSPPTGGREAFF. Here the CDR3 DNA reads TGTGCCAGCTCACCACCGACGGGGGGCAGGGAAGCTTTCTTT.

This clone was seen only once. The V gene is TRBV3-1 (or the pseudogene TRBV3-2), the J gene TRBJ2-3; TRBD1 matches at 12 bases. With 6 bases clipped from V and 2 bases from J, the junction kept 15 bases outside the gene matches. Germline V gene sequence: CDR1 LGHDT, CDR2 YNNKEL (reference sequence). The CDR3 has 19 residues. CDR3 loop: CASRRRRDRGHISTDTQYF. The DNA of the CDR3 is TGTGCCAGCAGAAGACGCCGGGACAGGGGGCATATTTCCACAGATACGCAGTATTTT.

A single count supports this clone. V is TRBV6-2 or TRBV6-3 and J is TRBJ1-1; TRBD1 is a possible D gene (5 bases). Per germline, CDR1 MNHEY and CDR2 SVGEGT. The CDR3 runs 15 residues. The V and J ends lost 2 bases and 1 base respectively, with 11 bases between them. The CDR3 DNA reads as TGTGCCAGCAGTTACCGGACACCCTCGAACACTGAAGCTTTCTTT. Amino acids: CASSYRTPSNTEAFF.

V and J are TRBV2 and TRBJ1-3; D ambiguous. V was clipped by 7 bases and J by 4 bases, with 29 bases between them. CDR3 length: 19 residues. Germline lookup yields CDR1 SNHLY and CDR2 FYNNEI. The CDR3 region has the DNA TGTGCCAGCATTGACGGGATTTTGACCACTAGACTGTCAGGAAACACCATATATTTT. Encoded protein: CASIDGILTTRLSGNTIYF.

This sequence joins TRBV19 and TRBJ2-7; 10 nucleotides align to TRBD2. The trim removed 4 bases at V and 1 base at J, leaving 13 bases unmatched. Germline CDR1 is LNHDA and CDR2 is SQIVND (reference sequence). The CDR3 totals 18 residues. CDR3 nucleotides: TGTGCCAGTAGTACCCGACACATCACTAGCGGGGATTCCTACGAGCAGTACTTC. The encoded protein is CASSTRHITSGDSYEQYF.

This clone was observed a single time. The rearrangement links TRBV28 to TRBJ2-2, with a weak D call TRBD2 (6 bases). V shed 3 bases and J shed 8 bases, with 13 bases lying between them. The CDR3 extends over 14 amino acids. Germline assignment: CDR1 MDHEN and CDR2 SYDVKM. The CDR3 coding sequence is TGTGCCAGCAGTTTTGGAGGGGCGAAGGGGGAGCTGTTTTTT. Translation gives CASSFGGAKGELFF. The full variable domain, its missing parts supplied by reference TRBV28 and TRBJ2-2, is DVKVTQSSRYLVKRTGEKVFLECVQDMDHENMFWYRQDPGLGLRLIYFSYDVKMKEKGDIPEGYSVSREKKERFSLILESASTNQTSMYLCASSFGGAKGELFFGEGSRLTVL.

The chain is built from TRBV11-2 and TRBJ1-1; 7 bases fit TRBD1. V dropped 3 bases and J dropped 4; count of bases not matched to a gene: 5. The V gene's germline CDR1 is SGHAT and CDR2 FQNNGV. The CDR3 loop spans 14 amino acids. CDR3 in DNA: TGTGCCAGCAGCTTTGGCAGGGGGGTCACTGAAGCTTTCTTT. Protein sequence: CASSFGRGVTEAFF.